The T cell receptor (beta chain) under discussion was sequenced for a study of pediatric ulcerative colitis. Points from the study as a whole: Rectal repertoires separated controls, mild-moderate and acute severe colitis. Compared with controls, ulcerative colitis showed greater blood-rectum clone sharing. A couple of patients had blood samples with substantially reduced template counts.

This table comes from immunoSEQ multiplex PCR, and its TCRdb copy is limited to in-frame clones, with some not included. The profile shows more than 35,000 clones, about three quarters of them singletons. During colonoscopy, one to two rectal pinch biopsies were collected. Before the diagnostic colonoscopy, ulcerative colitis patients were free of immunosuppressive medication. CDR1 and CDR2 (germline): ENHRY, SYGVKD. This CDR3 spans 14 amino acids. V lost 4 bases to trimming and J lost 15 bases; unmatched junction nucleotides: 12. For this clone: Its target is unknown.

Sequenced sample: gut tissue. The clonotype was recovered from a boy younger than 18 with moderate ulcerative colitis. The chain uses TRBV10-3 and TRBJ2-1; TRBD1 aligns across 10 bases. The DNA for the CDR3 is TGTGCCATCAGTGCTGGGACAGGGGCCCGAGTTGCGTTCTTC. Amino acid sequence: CAISAGTGARVAFF.